The 9 T cell receptor beta chains listed next were all sequenced from one sample in a study of blood T cell repertoires in COVID-19. Here immunoSEQ multiplex PCR was the method, and the copy in TCRdb shows in-frame clones only, minus some. The top ten hold roughly 22% of the sample, which has approximately 69,000 clones, about four fifths seen once. Sequencing was carried out using peripheral blood. The receptors come from a woman in her 70s with acute or convalescent COVID-19.

The chain uses TRBV3-1 (or the pseudogene TRBV3-2) and TRBJ1-1, with 10 bases aligning to TRBD1. This CDR3 has 17 amino acids. Germline lookup yields CDR1 LGHDT and CDR2 YNNKEL (reference sequence). Losses at the gene ends were 5 bases for V and 1 base for J; bases not matched to a gene: 10. The CDR3 sequence is CASSSRGQGRENTEAFF. CDR3 DNA: TGTGCCAGCAGCTCAAGGGGACAGGGGAGGGAGAACACTGAAGCTTTCTTT.

In its sample, this clone was seen a few times. The chain uses TRBV19 and TRBJ2-4; 11 bases are shared with TRBD2. Trimming cost V 8 bases and J 6 bases; bases outside gene matches: 3. The CDR3 has 13 amino acids. Germline assignment: CDR1 LNHDA and CDR2 SQIVND (reference sequence). CDR3 region: CASQTSGVNIQYF. CDR3 DNA: TGTGCCAGTCAGACTAGCGGGGTAAACATTCAGTACTTC. Filled out from reference TRBV19 and TRBJ2-4, the complete variable domain reads DGGITQSPKYLFRKEGQNVTLSCEQNLNHDAMYWYRQDPGQGLRLIYYSQIVNDFQKGDIAEGYSVSREKKESFPLTVTSAQKNPTAFYLCASQTSGVNIQYFGAGTRLSVL.

Only one count was recorded for this clone. The chain uses TRBV7-8 and TRBJ2-7; 8 nucleotides agree with TRBD1. V shed 4 bases and J 2 bases; nucleotides not matched to a gene: 4. Germline V gene data show CDR1 as SGHVS and CDR2 as FQNEAQ. The CDR3 consists of 14 residues. In nucleotides, the CDR3 is TGTGCCAGCAGCTACGGGACAGGTCCCTACGAGCAGTACTTC. Translating gives CASSYGTGPYEQYF.

The V gene is TRBV29-1, the J gene TRBJ1-1; 10 bases agree with TRBD1. CDR1 SQVTM and CDR2 ANQGSEA come from the germline V gene. This CDR3 region has 12 residues. The junction had 6 bases not matched to a gene; V was cut back by 7 bases and J by 7 bases. CDR3 nucleotides: TGCAGCGCCCCAGGACAGGGGGTTGAAGCTTTCTTT. It specifies CSAPGQGVEAFF.

This clone was observed a handful of times. Distinct nucleotide sequences in the sample also encode this CDR3. The CDR3 reads CASSYRGLSNQPQHF. CDR3 in DNA: TGTGCCAGCAGTTACAGGGGCTTGAGCAATCAGCCCCAGCATTTT. The chain is built from TRBV6-5 and TRBJ1-5; D possibly corresponds to TRBD1 (5 bases). CDR1 is MNHEY and CDR2 is SVGAGI in the germline V gene. The CDR3 spans 15 residues. V dropped 2 bases and J dropped 1 base, with 9 bases sitting between them.

The rearrangement joins TRBV7-2 to TRBJ1-3; a weak D match, TRBD1 (6 bases). Germline values: CDR1 SGHTA, CDR2 FQGNSA. Trimming removed 5 bases from V and 4 bases from J, with 15 bases in between. The CDR3 is made up of 15 amino acids. The CDR3 sequence is CASSAHTGPGNTIYF. The CDR3 DNA sequence: TGTGCCAGCAGCGCCCACACAGGGCCAGGAAACACCATATATTTT.

This clone was counted once. Written as DNA, the CDR3 is TGCGCCAGCAGCTACCTCCAGGCATACACAGATACGCAGTATTTT. It yields the protein CASSYLQAYTDTQYF. This chain uses TRBV4-1 with TRBJ2-3; D gene ambiguous. Germline-derived CDR1 and CDR2 are MGHRA and YSYEKL. Trimming took 5 bases from V and 2 from J, leaving 14 bases between them. The CDR3 has 15 residues.

V usage is TRBV6-6 and J usage is TRBJ2-1; the D gene is possibly TRBD2 (5 bases). The ends were cut back, 6 bases at V and 7 bases at J, with 19 bases in the middle. The V gene's germline CDR1 is MNHNY and CDR2 SVGAGI (reference sequence). This CDR3 spans 15 amino acids. CDR3 nucleotides: TGTGCCAGCAGGTCGAACGGGATGGATGGGAATGAGCAGTTCTTC. Encoded protein: CASRSNGMDGNEQFF.

This clone was picked up one time. The V gene is TRBV19, the J gene TRBJ1-4; TRBD1 might be the D (5 bases). CDR1 is LNHDA and CDR2 is SQIVND in the germline V gene (reference sequence). The V gene lost 5 bases and the J gene lost 4 bases, with 14 bases spanning the gap. The CDR3 totals 15 residues. The chain's CDR3 is CASSPRTRDNEKLFF. Here the CDR3 DNA reads TGTGCCAGTAGTCCTAGGACAAGAGATAATGAAAAACTGTTTTTT.